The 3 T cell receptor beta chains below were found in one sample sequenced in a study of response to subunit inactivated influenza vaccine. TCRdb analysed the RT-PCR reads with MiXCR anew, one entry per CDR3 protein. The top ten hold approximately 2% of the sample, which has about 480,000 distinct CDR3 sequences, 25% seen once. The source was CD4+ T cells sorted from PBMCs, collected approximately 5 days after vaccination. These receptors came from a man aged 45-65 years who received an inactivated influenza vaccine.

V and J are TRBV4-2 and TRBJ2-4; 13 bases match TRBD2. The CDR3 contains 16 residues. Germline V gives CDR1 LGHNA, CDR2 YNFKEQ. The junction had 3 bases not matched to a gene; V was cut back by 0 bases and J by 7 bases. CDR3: CASSQDRTSGSNIQYF. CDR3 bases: TGTGCCAGCAGCCAAGATCGGACTAGCGGGAGTAACATTCAGTACTTC.

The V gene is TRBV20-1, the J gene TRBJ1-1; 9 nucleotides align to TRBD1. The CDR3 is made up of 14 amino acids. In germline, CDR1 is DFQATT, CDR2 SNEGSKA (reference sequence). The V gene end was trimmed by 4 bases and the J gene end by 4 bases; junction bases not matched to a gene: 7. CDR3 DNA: TGCAGTGCTACTACAGGGGGCCTCGGCACTGAAGCTTTCTTT. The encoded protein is CSATTGGLGTEAFF.

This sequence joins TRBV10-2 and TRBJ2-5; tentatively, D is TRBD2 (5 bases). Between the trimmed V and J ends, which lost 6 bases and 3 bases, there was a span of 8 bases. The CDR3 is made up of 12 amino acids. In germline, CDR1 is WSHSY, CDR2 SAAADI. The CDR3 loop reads CASRTREETQYF. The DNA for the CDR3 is TGCGCCAGCAGGACGAGGGAAGAGACCCAGTACTTC.